This TCR beta chain was identified in a study of shared clonotypes between healthy human individuals. Study-level points and caveats: Represented diversity (both genetic and exposure-history) was limited by the small number of donors. Clonotype sharing across several donors was observed for around 5% of naive CD4 clonotypes.

Trimming removed 4 bases from V and 1 base from J, with 12 bases in between. The CDR3 is 14 amino acids. Germline CDR1 and CDR2: SGDLS and YYNGEE. Only in-frame clones appear in the TCRdb table, and some are missing; sequencing was by immunoSEQ multiplex PCR. The top ten clones hold 0.35% to 0.45% of a sample with millions of clones, 80% to 95% of them seen once. On this clone: The antigen is undetermined.

This TCR came from a man aged 18-30 years in good health. Some clones in this sample may be carry-over from other donors' samples. V gene TRBV9 combines with J gene TRBJ2-7; D perhaps matches TRBD2 (5 bases). The sequenced material came from naive CD4+ T cells from PBMCs. The subset is: CD45RA+ positively selected. The CDR3, as DNA: TGTGCCAGCAGCTACGAACTAGTTTCCTACGAGCAGTACTTC. It translates to CASSYELVSYEQYF.